The present entry profiles one TCR beta chain with its context. This specimen belongs to a study of blood T cell repertoires in COVID-19. Study-level background: The United States, Italy and Spain were the sources of the acute and convalescent COVID-19 samples. The cDNA or gDNA used as material had been derived from T cells, B-cell-depleted T cells, or PBMCs.

V shed 3 bases and J shed 2 bases, with 19 bases lying between them. CDR1 is LGHDT, CDR2 YNNKEL, per germline (reference sequence). The CDR3 is made up of 17 amino acids. In the original processing: Amplified reference gene primers provided the basis for estimating nucleated cell counts. Assay: immunoSEQ multiplex PCR; the TCRdb copy retains only in-frame clones and omits some. The V and J calls and clone size were taken over from that table, and D and trimming were inferred from the DNA. The table lists about 56,000 clones, around 90% of them singletons. The TCR originated in a human donor in a cohort sampled during active COVID-19. The chain employs TRBV3-1 (or the pseudogene TRBV3-2) and TRBJ1-2; weak D call: TRBD1 (5 bases). The sequencing input was peripheral blood. CDR3 sequence reads: CASSHGGWATENYGYTF. The CDR3 DNA sequence: TGTGCCAGCAGCCATGGGGGGTGGGCCACGGAAAACTATGGCTACACCTTC.